One and the same sample provided the 16 T cell receptor beta chains below, sequenced in a study of shared clonotypes between healthy human individuals. Positively selected for CCR7, the CD45RO-negative cells used as naive CD8 cells excluded terminally differentiated effector memory CD45RA+ cells. Sequenced by immunoSEQ multiplex PCR; TCRdb stores in-frame clones only, minus some. The sample comprises 2 million or so clones, 85% to 95% of which are singletons, and 1.1% rests with the top ten. The specimen sequenced was naive CD8+ T cells sorted from blood. Source of these receptors: a man aged 18 to 30 in good health.

The chain carries TRBV29-1 and TRBJ2-1; the D gene is possibly TRBD2 (6 bases). V was cut by 4 bases and J by 1 base, with 14 bases left in between. The V gene's germline CDR1 is SQVTM and CDR2 ANQGSEA. The CDR3 is made up of 15 amino acids. CDR3 sequence: CSVGGWSGSYNEQFF. In nucleotides, the CDR3 is TGCAGCGTTGGGGGGTGGAGCGGGTCCTACAATGAGCAGTTCTTC.

The chain couples TRBV11-2 to TRBJ1-6; D is unclear. The V and J ends lost 1 base and 9 bases respectively, with 4 bases between them. Germline V gene data show CDR1 as SGHAT and CDR2 as FQNNGV. The CDR3 runs to 12 residues. CDR3 region: CASSLGVSPLHF. The DNA of the CDR3 is TGTGCCAGCAGCTTAGGGGTTTCACCCCTCCACTTT.

The chain employs TRBV27 and TRBJ2-2; weak D call: TRBD2 (6 bases). Germline assignment: CDR1 MNHEY and CDR2 SMNVEV (reference sequence). Trimming shortened V by 5 bases and J by 8 bases, and 12 bases separated the two germline ends. This CDR3 is 13 amino acids long. For the CDR3, the DNA is TGTGCCAGCAGTCCGGGGACTTTGGGGGAGCTGTTTTTT. As protein: CASSPGTLGELFF.

With regard to this clone: The same CDR3 can be traced to other DNA sequences in this sample. This chain uses TRBV9 with TRBJ2-3, with no clear D. The V end lost 4 bases, the J end lost 2 bases, and 11 bases lay between the germline ends. In germline, CDR1 is SGDLS, CDR2 YYNGEE. This CDR3 spans 14 amino acids. The CDR3 loop reads CASSLSGSTDTQYF. The CDR3 nucleotides read TGTGCCAGCAGCTTATCGGGTTCCACAGATACGCAGTATTTT.

This clone was found once. The genes are TRBV15 and TRBJ2-1; 11 positions match TRBD2. The V and J ends lost 1 base and 7 bases, in that order; junction bases with no gene match: 6. Germline V lookup: CDR1 LNHNV, CDR2 YYDKDF (reference sequence). This CDR3 contains 16 residues. The CDR3 DNA is TGTGCCACCAGCAGAGGAACTAGCGGGAGTTTGAATGAGCAGTTCTTC. Amino acid sequence: CATSRGTSGSLNEQFF.

The chain joins TRBV11-1 to TRBJ2-1, with 9 bases matching TRBD1. The CDR3 length is 14 residues. Germline V gives CDR1 SGHAT, CDR2 FQDESV (reference sequence). J was trimmed by 9 bases and V by 0 bases; bases with no gene match: 3. DNA of the CDR3: TGTGCCAGCAGCTTAGCCACAGGGGGCGGTGAGCAGTTCTTC. It is translated as CASSLATGGGEQFF.

The chain combines TRBV7-2 with TRBJ1-1, with D tentatively TRBD1 (6 bases). V shed 0 bases and J shed 4 bases, with 12 bases lying between them. This CDR3 is 15 amino acids long. Germline loops: CDR1 SGHTA, CDR2 FQGNSA. CDR3 sequence reads: CASSLARRGVTEAFF. Written as DNA, the CDR3 is TGTGCCAGCAGCTTAGCCCGCAGGGGAGTCACTGAAGCTTTCTTT.

The chain links TRBV6-5 to TRBJ1-2; D ambiguous. The CDR3 contains 10 residues. From germline, CDR1 is MNHEY and CDR2 SVGAGI. Deletions cut 10 bases from V and 5 bases from J, with 8 bases between. Written as DNA, the CDR3 is TGTGCCACCGAGCCTTATGGCTACACCTTC. Translation: CATEPYGYTF.

The chain carries TRBV10-1 and TRBJ2-5; maybe TRBD1 (5 bases). Trimming pared 0 bases from V and 0 bases from J, leaving 11 bases between. Per the germline V gene, CDR1 is WNHNN and CDR2 is SYGVQD (reference sequence). CDR3 length: 16 residues. The CDR3 is CASSESTGPNQETQYF. The CDR3, as DNA: TGCGCCAGCAGTGAGTCCACAGGACCGAACCAAGAGACCCAGTACTTC.

The V call is TRBV19, the J call TRBJ1-5; 7 nucleotides agree with TRBD1. V gave up 3 bases and J gave up 4 bases; unmatched junction bases: 12. CDR3 length: 17 amino acids. From germline, CDR1 is LNHDA and CDR2 SQIVND (reference sequence). The chain's CDR3 is CASSINRDSLRNQPQHF. CDR3 nucleotide sequence: TGTGCCAGTAGTATTAACCGGGACAGTCTTAGGAATCAGCCCCAGCATTTT.

Notes on this clone: The same CDR3 can be traced to other DNA sequences in this sample. This chain links TRBV11-2 with TRBJ2-5; D may be TRBD1 or TRBD2 (5 bases each). CDR1 and CDR2 (germline): SGHAT, FQNNGV. The CDR3 runs to 13 residues. Trimming stripped 1 base from V and 5 bases from J, with 8 bases between. The CDR3 nucleotides are TGTGCCAGCAGCTTAGCGAGGGGCGAGACCCAGTACTTC. Its translation is CASSLARGETQYF.

To note about this clone: Other DNA variants within this sample encode the same CDR3. The chain links TRBV6-5 to TRBJ2-7; D gene unclear. CDR3 length: 13 residues. Trimming cost V 0 bases and J 4 bases, with 7 bases left between them. The germline gives CDR1 MNHEY, CDR2 SVGAGI. The CDR3 sequence: CASSYSIEYEQYF. CDR3 bases: TGTGCCAGCAGTTACTCGATTGAATACGAGCAGTACTTC.

V gene TRBV5-8 combines with J gene TRBJ2-2; no definite D call. The CDR3 is 15 amino acids. With 0 bases removed from V and 7 bases from J, the gap between germline ends came to 13 bases. In germline, CDR1 is SGHTS, CDR2 YDEGEE. In nucleotides, the CDR3 is TGTGCCAGCAGCTTGGTAGTGCCAGCCTTCGGGGAGCTGTTTTTT. As protein: CASSLVVPAFGELFF.

The genes are TRBV7-9 and TRBJ2-7; D might be TRBD1 (6 bases). Germline lookup yields CDR1 SEHNR and CDR2 FQNEAQ (reference sequence). This CDR3 spans 13 amino acids. V was trimmed by 8 bases and J by 7 bases, leaving 18 bases between them. The CDR3 sequence is CASVGHTQMEQYF. The DNA of the CDR3 is TGTGCCAGCGTGGGACACACGCAGATGGAGCAGTACTTC. Full variable domain (missing parts from reference TRBV7-9 and TRBJ2-7): DTGVSQNPRHKITKRGQNVTFRCDPISEHNRLYWYRQTLGQGPEFLTYFQNEAQLEKSRLLSDRFSAERPKGSFSTLEIQRTEQGDSAMYLCASVGHTQMEQYFGPGTRLTVT.

This chain links TRBV5-1 with TRBJ2-2, with no clear D. The CDR3 is made up of 8 amino acids. Looked up from germline, CDR1 is SGHRS and CDR2 is YFSETQ. The CDR3 sequence: CPPGELFF. The CDR3 bases are TGCCCCCCCGGGGAGCTGTTTTTT.

The chain couples TRBV11-2 to TRBJ2-1, with 9 nucleotides matching TRBD2. Germline V CDR1 and CDR2: SGHAT, FQNNGV. This CDR3 is built from 16 residues. V shed 1 base and J 6 bases; nucleotides not matched to a gene: 7. The CDR3 protein is CASSLVGGGALNEQFF. The DNA of the CDR3 is TGTGCCAGCAGCTTAGTAGGCGGGGGGGCCCTCAATGAGCAGTTCTTC. Full variable domain (remainder filled in from reference TRBV11-2 and TRBJ2-1): EAGVAQSPRYKIIEKRQSVAFWCNPISGHATLYWYQQILGQGPKLLIQFQNNGVVDDSQLPKDRFSAERLKGVDSTLKIQPAKLEDSAVYLCASSLVGGGALNEQFFGPGTRLTVL.